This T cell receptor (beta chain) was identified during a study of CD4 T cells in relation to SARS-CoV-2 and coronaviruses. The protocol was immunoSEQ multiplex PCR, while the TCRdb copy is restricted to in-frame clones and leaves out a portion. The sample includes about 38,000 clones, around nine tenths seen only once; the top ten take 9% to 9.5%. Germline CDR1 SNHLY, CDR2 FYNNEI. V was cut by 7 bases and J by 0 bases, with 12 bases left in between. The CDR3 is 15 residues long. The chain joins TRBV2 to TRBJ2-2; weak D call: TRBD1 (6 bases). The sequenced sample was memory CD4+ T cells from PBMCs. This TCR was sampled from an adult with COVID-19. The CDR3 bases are TGTGCCAGCACCCCGGACAGTCCGAACACCGGGGAGCTGTTTTTT. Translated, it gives CASTPDSPNTGELFF. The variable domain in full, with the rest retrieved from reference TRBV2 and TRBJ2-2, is EPEVTQTPSHQVTQMGQEVILRCVPISNHLYFYWYRQILGQKVEFLVSFYNNEISEKSEIFDDQFSVERPDGSNFTLKIRSTKLEDSAMYFCASTPDSPNTGELFFGEGSRLTVL.